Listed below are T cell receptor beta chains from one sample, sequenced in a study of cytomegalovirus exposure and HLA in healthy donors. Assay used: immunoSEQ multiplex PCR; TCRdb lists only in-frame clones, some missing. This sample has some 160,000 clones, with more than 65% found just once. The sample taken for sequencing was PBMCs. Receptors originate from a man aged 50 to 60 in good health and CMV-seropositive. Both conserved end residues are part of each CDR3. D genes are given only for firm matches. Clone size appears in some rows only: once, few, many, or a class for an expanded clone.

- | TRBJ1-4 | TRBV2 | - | CASSEVRAGEKLFF | TGTGCCAGCAGTGAAGTCAGGGCGGGGGAAAAACTGTTTTTT
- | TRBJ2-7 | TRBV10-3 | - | CAISGELTTQAEQYF | TGTGCCATCAGTGGTGAGTTAACTACGCAAGCGGAGCAGTACTTC
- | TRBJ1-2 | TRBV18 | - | CASSPEGGNYGYTF | TGTGCCAGCTCACCGGAGGGAGGAAACTATGGCTACACCTTC
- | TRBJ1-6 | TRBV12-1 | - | CASSFAPPRGRLDSPLHF | TGTGCCAGCAGCTTTGCCCCCCCCAGGGGGCGGTTGGATTCACCCCTCCACTTT
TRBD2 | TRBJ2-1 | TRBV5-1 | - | CASSSRGSGAYNEQFF | TGCGCCAGCAGCTCCCGGGGAAGCGGGGCATACAATGAGCAGTTCTTC
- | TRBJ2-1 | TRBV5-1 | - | CASSLEGIGGNEQFF | TGCGCCAGCAGCTTGGAGGGGATAGGGGGCAATGAGCAGTTCTTC
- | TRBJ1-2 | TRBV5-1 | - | CASSSLGYNYGYTF | TGCGCCAGCAGCTCCCTAGGCTATAACTATGGCTACACCTTC
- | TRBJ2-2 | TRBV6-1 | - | CASTRTGAGTGELFF | TGTGCCAGCACTAGGACGGGAGCTGGAACCGGGGAGCTGTTTTTT
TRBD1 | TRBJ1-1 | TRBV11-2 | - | CASSALTGVAEAFF | TGTGCCAGCAGCGCGTTAACAGGGGTTGCTGAAGCTTTCTTT
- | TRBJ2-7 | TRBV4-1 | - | CASSQDAGQSYEQYF | TGCGCCAGCAGCCAAGACGCGGGACAGAGCTACGAGCAGTACTTC
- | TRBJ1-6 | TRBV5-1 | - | CASSLDGSGSPLHF | TGCGCCAGCAGCTTGGACGGTTCGGGGTCACCCCTCCACTTT
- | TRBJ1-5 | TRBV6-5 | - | CASSERPVQPQHF | TGTGCCAGCAGTGAGCGGCCCGTCCAGCCCCAGCATTTT
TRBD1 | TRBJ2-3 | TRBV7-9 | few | CASKQGATTDTQYF | TGTGCCAGCAAACAGGGGGCTACCACAGATACGCAGTATTTT
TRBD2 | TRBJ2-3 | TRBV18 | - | CASSPISGKSTDTQYF | TGTGCCAGCTCACCGATCAGCGGGAAGAGCACAGATACGCAGTATTTT
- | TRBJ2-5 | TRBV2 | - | CASGVGSLQETQYF | TGTGCCAGCGGCGTTGGGTCACTACAAGAGACCCAGTACTTC
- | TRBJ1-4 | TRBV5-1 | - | CASSLVSGWNEKLFF | TGCGCCAGCAGCTTGGTGAGCGGCTGGAATGAAAAACTGTTTTTT
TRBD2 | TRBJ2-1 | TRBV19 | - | CASSGGRANYNEQFF | TGTGCCAGTAGTGGGGGGAGGGCGAATTACAATGAGCAGTTCTTC
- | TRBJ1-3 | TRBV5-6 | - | CASSGAGQSSGNTIYF | TGTGCCAGCAGCGGCGCCGGACAGAGCTCTGGAAACACCATATATTTT
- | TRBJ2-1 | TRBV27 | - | CATTSDGSNEQFF | TGTGCCACGACTTCAGACGGCAGCAATGAGCAGTTCTTC
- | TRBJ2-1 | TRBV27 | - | CASTDILSSYNEQFF | TGTGCCAGCACTGACATTCTGAGCTCCTACAATGAGCAGTTCTTC
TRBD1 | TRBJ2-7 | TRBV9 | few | CASSVETGYSYEQYF | TGTGCCAGCAGCGTAGAGACAGGGTATTCCTACGAGCAGTACTTC
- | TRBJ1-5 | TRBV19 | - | CASSSGIVRRSSNQPQHF | TGTGCCAGTAGTAGCGGCATCGTTAGACGTTCTTCGAATCAGCCCCAGCATTTT
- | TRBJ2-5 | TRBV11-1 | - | CASSLVGRTQYF | TGTGCCAGCAGCTTAGTTGGGAGGACCCAGTACTTC
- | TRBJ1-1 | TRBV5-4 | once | CASSLPQMEAFF | TGTGCCAGCAGCTTGCCCCAGATGGAAGCTTTCTTT
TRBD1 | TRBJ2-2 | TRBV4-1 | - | CASSQDIPTGGYRELFF | TGCGCCAGCAGCCAAGATATCCCGACAGGGGGCTATAGGGAGCTGTTTTTT
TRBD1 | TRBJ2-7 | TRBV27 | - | CASSPPRQGGAYEQYF | TGTGCCAGCAGCCCCCCCAGACAGGGGGGTGCCTACGAGCAGTACTTC
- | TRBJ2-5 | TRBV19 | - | CASSLDSKIETQYF | TGTGCCAGTAGTCTCGACAGTAAGATTGAGACCCAGTACTTC
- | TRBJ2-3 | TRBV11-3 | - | CASSLADTQYF | TGTGCCAGCAGCTTAGCGGATACGCAGTATTTT
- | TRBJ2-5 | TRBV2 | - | CASTQKETQYF | TGTGCCAGCACACAAAAAGAGACCCAGTACTTC